The source of this T cell receptor beta chain is a study of cytomegalovirus exposure and HLA in healthy donors (dated 2017 in TCRdb). Describing the broader study: An earlier analysis of 587 of the donors reported approximately 260 Gb of sequence data and some 110 million unique TCR beta sequences obtained from approximately 180 million T cells. Among some 410 genotyped donors of the cohort, an average of around 240,000 unique TCR beta nucleotide sequences were sequenced per donor, roughly 18% of them non-productive. In addition to the first cohort of 666 subjects, a separate validation cohort of approximately 130 different subjects was used. In a later genetic analysis, genome-wide SNP genotypes for about three fifths of the 666 donors were used, and that subset was treated as a discovery cohort. Donor age, sex, ethnicity and CMV serostatus were compiled together with the repertoire data. The number of typed donors differed by locus: about 620-630 for A, B, C, DRB1 and DQB1; some 500 for DQA1; 606 for DPA1; and approximately 450 for DPB1. Using immunosequencing, the study profiled T cell repertoires from 666 subjects and related those repertoires to cytomegalovirus serostatus. Rather than using new phenotypic data, the later analysis identified candidate immune exposures from TCR beta sequences and from how often those sequences occurred across donors. Every discovery cohort repertoire had been produced on one sequencing platform. To predict cytomegalovirus infection status, the study combined high-throughput TCR immunosequencing, statistical association of individual TCRs with disease status, and machine learning. In an earlier analysis of 587 of the donors, high-throughput TCR beta sequencing was used to judge whether each TCR beta V gene segment behaved as functional or pseudogenic. Both class I and class II loci were covered by HLA typing, at four-digit resolution. About five DR-DQ haplotypes were treated as single units for association and clustering because of strong linkage in the cohort. In a later analysis, previously published TCR beta repertoires from about 640 donors were re-analyzed and high-resolution HLA genotyping was added so that TCR occurrence patterns could be studied. An early release that covered about 600 HLA-typed donors contained 250 to 350 gigabases of sequencing data and tens of millions of unique TCR sequences. Of the roughly 410 genotyped donors, less than 85% were placed in the genetic ancestry cluster associated with self-reported Caucasian donors. The aim of the study was to test whether cataloging public T cell receptors could identify signatures of past pathogen exposure. Overall study results and their limits: A total of 150 or so TCR beta chains were listed by the study as associated with cytomegalovirus. HLA typing was unavailable for some donors at each locus, so association tests used only the typed subset. Linkage disequilibrium might explain the correlated functional status among segregating V segments, but an unknown experimental factor could not be excluded. When HLA alleles, especially DR and DQ, strongly co-occurred, attributing TCR associations to individual alleles was difficult. Most TCR sequences were seen in very few donors, while some public TCRs were found in many individuals. Because the 87-base-pair reads could not distinguish some IMGT-functional V segments, including TRBV6-2 and TRBV6-3, those segments were excluded. Sequencing depth was assumed to be roughly uniform across donors in the presence/absence analyses, though that assumption may not hold. In this cohort, only TCR beta chains were sequenced, and detectable features were limited by the absence of alpha or paired-chain data. In a later analysis, HLA-associated TCR beta chains showed more clonal expansion and lower generation probabilities than non-associated chains that were equally common. The classifier was reported to diagnose cytomegalovirus status with high specificity and sensitivity in both the original cohort and the validation cohort. According to a later genetic analysis, donors in an Asian-associated ancestry cluster had fewer N-insertions in productive TCRs than the approximately 670-donor mean. An association between a missense DCLRE1C variant and V-gene and J-gene trimming of TCR beta chains was found in a later genetic analysis and replicated in an independent cohort. A group of highly shared sequence variants was considered likely to be a technical artifact of the sequencing pipeline. Broadly in line with IMGT annotations, most TCR beta V segments showed up in productive rearrangements about 90% or about 30% of the time in an earlier analysis of around 550 of the donors. The only immune exposure information available for the cohort was CMV serostatus. The authors suggested that the approach could potentially be generalized to other disease states and immunological phenotypes. In a later analysis, several top co-occurrence clusters were reported to appear linked to parvovirus B19, influenza, CMV and Epstein-Barr virus. A later analysis found that TCR association rates varied across HLA loci, with DRB1 alleles showing the most associated TCRs and HLA-C alleles the fewest. A few of the identified cytomegalovirus-associated TCR beta chains were confirmed in vitro to be specific for cytomegalovirus antigens. Most CMV-associated TCR beta chains appeared to be HLA-restricted in a later analysis, and the HLA associations seemed to be driven largely by CMV exposure. Specific HLA alleles were associated with 15,000 to 20,000 TCR beta sequences at a false discovery rate of 0.05 in a later analysis. Because counts were too low, approximately 18 rarely observed V segments, including chromosome 9 orphons, were excluded from the earlier analysis of a few hundred of the donors. A further reported finding was that TCR beta sequences accurately predicted the HLA-A and HLA-B alleles for most subjects in the first cohort.

The CDR3 measures 13 amino acids from cysteine to phenylalanine. Only the CDR3 part of the read is kept: 39 bases, read in frame from the first base. V loses 0 bases, J loses 4 bases, and the germline ends lie 6 bases apart. From the germline V gene, CDR1 is MGHRA and CDR2 is YSYEKL. In total, just over 650 healthy bone marrow donors made up the cohort. All cohort members were sampled while nominally healthy, although unrecorded immune exposures were likely present. The donor tested CMV seropositive and was one of the 289 seropositive cohort members. Every donor gave a peripheral blood sample, and the peripheral blood mononuclear cells from that sample were used for TCR beta sequencing. Genomic DNA was extracted from the blood cell samples with the Qiagen DNeasy Blood Extraction Kit. Only a few counts were recorded for this clone. Its target antigen remains unknown. There are no base qualities to consult, and no much larger clone falls within one base.

The method was the immunoSEQ multiplex PCR assay. For the multiplex PCR, a mixture combining 60 forward primers for TCR Vbeta segments and 13 reverse primers for TCR Jbeta segments was used. The CDR3 region of rearranged TCR beta genes was amplified from genomic DNA with a multiplex PCR assay. On the Illumina HiSeq System, the amplified TCR beta libraries were sequenced as 87-base-pair reads. The authors' analysis ran thus. In a later analysis, around 80 million unique TCR beta chains were counted across the roughly 700 repertoires, and about 9.9 million of these chains were shared by at least two donors. To remove PCR and sequencing errors, raw reads were error-corrected and collapsed into unique sequences using a nearest-neighbor algorithm that merged closely related sequences. Alignment of CDR3 sequences to IMGT reference sequences was used to assign V, D and J gene segments. For a sequence to be retained, a match of at least six nucleotides to both a V gene segment and a J gene segment was required. Rearrangements were called productive when the CDR3 lacked stop codons and stayed in frame with V and J; all others were non-productive. Following IMGT convention, CDR3 was defined as the stretch from the second conserved V-encoded cysteine up to the conserved J-encoded phenylalanine. Sequences without an unambiguous match to a single V gene segment were excluded from the earlier analysis of 500 to 700 of the donors. In an earlier analysis of around 590 of the donors, a V segment was called functional when productive rearrangements were above 56.7%, and segregating when the standard deviation between donors exceeded 5%. A statistical classification framework was built to diagnose cytomegalovirus status from the catalog of TCR beta chain sequences. V and J gene assignment, in a later analysis, came from comparing TCR nucleotide sequences with IMGT/GENE-DB human TR gene sequences. The TCRdist pipeline was used in a later analysis to assign CDR3 sequences and most-parsimonious VDJ recombination scenarios. In a later analysis, every TCR beta chain was defined by the combination of its CDR3 amino acid sequence and its V-gene family, and reads without a unique V-gene family were dropped. In a later analysis, 450 to 600 highly shared, low-generation-probability nucleotide sequences were removed to address suspected cross-contamination and a sequencing artifact. In a later analysis, a clonal expansion index was calculated for each public chain from normalized within-repertoire ranks of inferred template counts. A later analysis computed generation probabilities with a VDJ recombination model fitted to out-of-frame rearrangements, and checked the results against IGoR. In a later analysis, TCR-TCR, TCR-HLA and TCR-CMV co-occurrence was scored with hypergeometric tests, and a repertoire-size bias correction was applied to TCR pairs. A later analysis estimated false discovery rates by permuting HLA or CMV assignments 20 times. In a later analysis, co-occurring TCRs were grouped with DBSCAN, and TCRdist sequence similarity was added when clustering was performed within HLA-allele-positive subsets. Repertoires with fewer than 30,000 or more than 120,000 public chains, plus five repertoires with anomalous nucleotide sharing, were excluded from co-occurrence clustering. Sourced from immuneACCESS, this table was stored by TCRdb with only in-frame sequences that have V and J called. A share of the clones is absent; for the studies checked, an unresolved V gene accounts for under half, and the remainder has no known explanation. For V, J and clone size, that table is used; D and trimming come from the DNA. Recorded for this sample are about 180,000 clones; around three quarters of them occurred a single time. The top ten constitute 2% to 3% of the sample.

The chain is made from TRBV4-1 and TRBJ2-5, with the D gene not clear enough to name. Source material: PBMCs. The receptor comes from a woman between 25 and 40 years old in good health and CMV-seropositive. The nucleotide sequence is given as TGCGCCAGCAGCCAAGATGCGAGAGAGACCCAGTACTTC. Translation gives CASSQDARETQYF.